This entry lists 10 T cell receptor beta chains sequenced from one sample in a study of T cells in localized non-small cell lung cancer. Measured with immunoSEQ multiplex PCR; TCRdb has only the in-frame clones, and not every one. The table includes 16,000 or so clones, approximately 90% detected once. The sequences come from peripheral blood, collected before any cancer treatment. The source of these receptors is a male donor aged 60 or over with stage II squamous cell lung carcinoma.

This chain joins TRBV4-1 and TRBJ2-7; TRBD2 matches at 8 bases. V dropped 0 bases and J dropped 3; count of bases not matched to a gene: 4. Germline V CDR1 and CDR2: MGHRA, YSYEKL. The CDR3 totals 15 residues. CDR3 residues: CASSQETSVFYEQYF. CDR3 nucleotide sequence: TGCGCCAGCAGCCAAGAGACTAGCGTCTTCTACGAGCAGTACTTC.

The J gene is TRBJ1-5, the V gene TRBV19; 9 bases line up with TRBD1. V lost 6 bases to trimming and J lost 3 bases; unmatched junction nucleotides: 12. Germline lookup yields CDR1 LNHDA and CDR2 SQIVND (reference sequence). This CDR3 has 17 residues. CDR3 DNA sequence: TGTGCCAGTAGGCCCGGGACAGGGTTGCGTAACAATCAGCCCCAGCATTTT. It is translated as CASRPGTGLRNNQPQHF.

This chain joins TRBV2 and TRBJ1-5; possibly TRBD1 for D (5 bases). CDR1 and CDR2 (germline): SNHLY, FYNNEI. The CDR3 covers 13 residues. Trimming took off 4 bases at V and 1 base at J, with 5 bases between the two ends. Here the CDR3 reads CASSGDSNQPQHF. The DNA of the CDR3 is TGTGCCAGCAGTGGGGACAGCAATCAGCCCCAGCATTTT.

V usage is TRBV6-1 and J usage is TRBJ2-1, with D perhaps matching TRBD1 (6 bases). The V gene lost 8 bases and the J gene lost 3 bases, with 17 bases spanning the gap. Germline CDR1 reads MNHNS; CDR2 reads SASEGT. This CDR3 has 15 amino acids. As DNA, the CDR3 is TGTGCCAGCTTATCCGGGACACTCCTCTACAATGAGCAGTTCTTC. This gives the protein CASLSGTLLYNEQFF.

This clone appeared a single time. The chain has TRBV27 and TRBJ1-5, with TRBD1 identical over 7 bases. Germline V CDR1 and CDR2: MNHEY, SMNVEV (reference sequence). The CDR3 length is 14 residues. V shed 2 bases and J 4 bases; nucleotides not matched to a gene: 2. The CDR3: CASSLGTVNQPQHF. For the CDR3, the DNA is TGTGCCAGCAGTTTAGGGACAGTGAATCAGCCCCAGCATTTT.

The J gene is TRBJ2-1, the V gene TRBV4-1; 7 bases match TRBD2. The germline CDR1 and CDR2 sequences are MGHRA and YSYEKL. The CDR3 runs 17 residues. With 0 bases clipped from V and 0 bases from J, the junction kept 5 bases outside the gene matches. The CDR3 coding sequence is TGCGCCAGCAGCCAAGAAGGCGGGAGTAGCTCCTACAATGAGCAGTTCTTC. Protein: CASSQEGGSSSYNEQFF.

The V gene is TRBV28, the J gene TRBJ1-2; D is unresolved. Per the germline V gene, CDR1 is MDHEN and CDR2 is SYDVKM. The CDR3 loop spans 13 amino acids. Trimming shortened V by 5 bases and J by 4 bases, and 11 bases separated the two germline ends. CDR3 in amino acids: CASSPSIVYGYTF. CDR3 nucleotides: TGTGCCAGCAGTCCCTCCATTGTCTATGGCTACACCTTC.

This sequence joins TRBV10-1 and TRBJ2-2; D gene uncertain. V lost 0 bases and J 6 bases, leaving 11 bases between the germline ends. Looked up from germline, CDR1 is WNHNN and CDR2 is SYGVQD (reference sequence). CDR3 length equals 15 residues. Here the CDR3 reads CASSESAIPAGELFF. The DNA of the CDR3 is TGCGCCAGCAGTGAGTCCGCTATCCCGGCCGGGGAGCTGTTTTTT.

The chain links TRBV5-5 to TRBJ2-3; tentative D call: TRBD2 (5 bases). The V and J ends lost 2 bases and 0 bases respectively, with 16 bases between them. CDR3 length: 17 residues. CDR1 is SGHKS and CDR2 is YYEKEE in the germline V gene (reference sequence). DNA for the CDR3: TGTGCCAGCAGCTTAATTTCCCTACGCGGGAGCACAGATACGCAGTATTTT. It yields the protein CASSLISLRGSTDTQYF.

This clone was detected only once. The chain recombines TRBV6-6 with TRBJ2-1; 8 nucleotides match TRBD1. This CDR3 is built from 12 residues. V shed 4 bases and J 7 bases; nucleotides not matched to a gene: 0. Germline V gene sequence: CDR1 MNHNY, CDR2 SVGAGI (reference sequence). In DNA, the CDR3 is TGTGCCAGCAGTTGGACAGGGAATGAGCAGTTCTTC. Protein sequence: CASSWTGNEQFF.